The entry below describes one T cell receptor (beta chain). No antigen is known for it. Libraries of TCR beta came from iRepertoire HTBI primers plus Arm-PCR of CDR3 regions. From the multiplex PCR reads, TCRdb called clonotypes with MiXCR, one entry per CDR3 protein. This table holds approximately 350,000 distinct CDR3 sequences, about 23% found once. CDR3 size: 17 residues. V shed 5 bases and J shed 0 bases, with 17 bases lying between them. Germline V lookup: CDR1 PRHDT, CDR2 FYEKMQ (reference sequence). The sample originates from a study of regulatory T cells in long-lasting Graves disease. Study-wide context: Positive TSH receptor antibodies alongside over 5 years of antithyroid drugs were what marked Graves' disease as persistent.

This sample's time point: persistent/refractory GD, antithyroid drugs over 5 years with positive TRAb. The TCR library was prepared using RNA isolated from PBMCs. The authors diagnosed Graves' disease using American Thyroid Association guidelines. Findings and caveats of the study: Persistent disease preferred TRBV28, TRBJ1-2 and TRBJ2-5. Samples came from peripheral blood alone, without thyroid tissue.

This receptor was identified in a woman in her forties with Graves disease. The chain carries TRBV13 and TRBJ2-1, with a possible D match to TRBD1 (5 bases). Sequences were derived from peripheral blood mononuclear cells (PBMCs), sampled when the disease was refractory, from a patient treated with antithyroid drugs. The CDR3, as DNA: TGTGCCAGCAGCCAAGCGCGGCCTAGGGGCTCCTACAATGAGCAGTTCTTC. It codes for CASSQARPRGSYNEQFF.